The clone carrying this T cell receptor (beta chain) was detected many times. Its antigen is still unknown. This specimen belongs to a study of response to subunit inactivated influenza vaccine. V dropped 1 base and J dropped 4 bases, with 8 bases sitting between them. Germline V gives CDR1 MNHEY, CDR2 SMNVEV (reference sequence). The CDR3 covers 14 residues. TCRdb re-called the RT-PCR reads through MiXCR, storing one row per CDR3 protein. The sample has under 550,000 distinct CDR3 sequences, roughly 7.6% seen once. General study findings and limits: The authors proposed limited new T cell recruitment per seasonal influenza vaccination.

The receptor's source is a man aged 50-75 years who received an inactivated influenza vaccine. Sample: PBMCs from blood, taken roughly 24 months after vaccination. The chain couples TRBV27 to TRBJ1-5; D perhaps matches TRBD1 (5 bases). In DNA, the CDR3 is TGTGCCAGCAGTTTATATTCAGGGAATCAGCCCCAGCATTTT. Protein product: CASSLYSGNQPQHF.